Shown below are 17 T cell receptor beta chains from a single sample sequenced in a study of shared clonotypes between healthy human individuals. Profiled with immunoSEQ multiplex PCR; TCRdb holds only in-frame clones, not every one. The sample yields under 1,900,000 clones, approximately 98.5% seen once. Sequenced input: naive CD4+ T cells sorted from blood. Subset reported: CD45RA+ positively selected. These receptors originate from a man aged 25 to 45 in good health.

This sequence joins TRBV6-6 and TRBJ2-7; TRBD2 matches 8 bases. The germline V gene encodes CDR1 MNHNY and CDR2 SVGAGI (reference sequence). The CDR3 length is 15 residues. Unmatched junction bases numbered 4, after V lost 3 bases and J lost 0 bases. CDR3 nucleotide sequence: TGTGCCAGCAGTTATCGGCTAGCGGGCTCCTACGAGCAGTACTTC. This encodes CASSYRLAGSYEQYF.

The rearrangement uses TRBV27 and TRBJ2-1; weak D call: TRBD2 (5 bases). This CDR3 has 15 amino acids. Germline V gene data show CDR1 as MNHEY and CDR2 as SMNVEV (reference sequence). The V end was cut by 6 bases, the J end by 1 base, with 13 bases between. CDR3 coding DNA: TGTGCCAGCAGCGCGGGTGGGGTGTCCTACAATGAGCAGTTCTTC. It translates to CASSAGGVSYNEQFF.

V is TRBV25-1 and J is TRBJ1-1, with 10 bases lining up with TRBD1. Germline V gene lookup returns CDR1 MGHDK and CDR2 SYGVNS. The CDR3 covers 15 residues. With V trimmed by 2 bases and J by 3 bases, 3 bases remained unmatched. The CDR3: CASSEPGTGDTEAFF. The CDR3, as DNA: TGTGCCAGCAGTGAACCCGGGACAGGGGACACTGAAGCTTTCTTT.

The chain is built from TRBV11-2 and TRBJ1-2; 9 nucleotides align to TRBD1. V was pared by 6 bases and J by 12 bases, with 14 bases of the junction left unmatched. Germline V gene lookup returns CDR1 SGHAT and CDR2 FQNNGV. The CDR3 is 14 amino acids. The CDR3 DNA reads TGTGCCAGCAGGAGACCGGGACAGGGAGTTAGCAACACCTTC. Translated, it gives CASRRPGQGVSNTF.

The chain uses TRBV9 and TRBJ2-1, with 7 positions matching TRBD2. This CDR3 contains 15 residues. The V segment lost 4 bases and the J segment 0 bases; nucleotides outside the gene matches: 4. Germline V gene sequence: CDR1 SGDLS, CDR2 YYNGEE. CDR3 residues: CASSSGLDSYNEQFF. The CDR3 DNA follows: TGTGCCAGCAGCAGCGGACTAGACTCCTACAATGAGCAGTTCTTC.

The chain couples TRBV6-1 to TRBJ2-7; 8 nucleotides align to TRBD2. V lost 1 base to trimming and J lost 8 bases; unmatched junction nucleotides: 7. The CDR3 is 14 residues long. The germline gives CDR1 MNHNS, CDR2 SASEGT. For the CDR3, the DNA is TGTGCCAGCAGTGAAGGGATCCGCGGGAGGAAGCAGTACTTC. Amino acids: CASSEGIRGRKQYF.

A note on this clone: Other nucleotide sequences in the sample specify the same CDR3. The chain carries TRBV29-1 and TRBJ2-5; no reliable D call. The ends were cut back, 0 bases at V and 4 bases at J, with 6 bases in the middle. Germline CDR1 SQVTM, CDR2 ANQGSEA. CDR3 length: 12 amino acids. CDR3 sequence (DNA): TGCAGCGTTGAAGACCCCGGAGAGACCCAGTACTTC. It specifies CSVEDPGETQYF.

Points on this clone: Other DNA sequences in the same sample also yield this CDR3. The CDR3 DNA reads TGCAGTGCTAGGACAGGGTATGGCTACACCTTC. This gives the protein CSARTGYGYTF. This rearrangement joins TRBV20-1 to TRBJ1-2; 7 bases agree with TRBD1. The CDR3 extends over 11 amino acids. Trimming at V came to 3 bases and at J to 5 bases, leaving 0 bases not matched to a gene. In germline, CDR1 is DFQATT, CDR2 SNEGSKA (reference sequence).

This rearrangement joins TRBV18 to TRBJ2-7; TRBD1 might be the D (6 bases). Trimming pared 1 base from V and 0 bases from J, leaving 22 bases between. Per germline, CDR1 KGHSH and CDR2 LQKENI. This CDR3 is 19 amino acids long. This CDR3 reads CASSPLSPYRASSSYEQYF. Here the CDR3 DNA reads TGTGCCAGCTCACCACTAAGTCCATACAGGGCTTCTAGCTCCTACGAGCAGTACTTC.

The chain uses TRBV27 and TRBJ1-2; 10 bases match TRBD1. The CDR3 runs 17 residues. V was pared by 6 bases and J by 1 base, with 11 bases of the junction left unmatched. The germline V gene has CDR1 MNHEY and CDR2 SMNVEV (reference sequence). The CDR3 here is CASRHTGQGSYNYGYTF. The CDR3 nucleotides read TGTGCCAGCAGACATACGGGACAGGGGAGTTATAACTATGGCTACACCTTC.

The J gene is TRBJ1-1, the V gene TRBV27; D is perhaps TRBD1 (6 bases). The CDR3 contains 14 residues. The germline CDR1 and CDR2 sequences are MNHEY and SMNVEV (reference sequence). V lost 7 bases and J 0 bases, leaving 12 bases between the germline ends. The CDR3 sequence: CASKFGQLNTEAFF. The CDR3 DNA reads as TGTGCCAGCAAATTCGGACAGCTGAACACTGAAGCTTTCTTT.

This clone is a singleton in its sample. This chain connects TRBV14 to TRBJ2-7; no definite D call. With 1 base removed from V and 8 bases from J, the gap between germline ends came to 12 bases. Germline V CDR1 and CDR2: SGHDN, FVKESK. This CDR3 has 13 residues. The CDR3 spells CASSQGGNPKQYF. The CDR3 nucleotides are TGTGCCAGCAGCCAAGGCGGCAACCCCAAGCAGTACTTC.

The chain uses TRBV28 and TRBJ2-7, with 7 bases identical to TRBD1. CDR3 size: 14 residues. The junction had 8 bases not matched to a gene; V was cut back by 6 bases and J by 3 bases. Germline V gene sequence: CDR1 MDHEN, CDR2 SYDVKM. The CDR3 coding sequence is TGTGCCAGCAGCCCCGGGACAGACGGCTACGAGCAGTACTTC. Amino acids: CASSPGTDGYEQYF. The full variable domain, its missing parts supplied by reference TRBV28 and TRBJ2-7, is DVKVTQSSRYLVKRTGEKVFLECVQDMDHENMFWYRQDPGLGLRLIYFSYDVKMKEKGDIPEGYSVSREKKERFSLILESASTNQTSMYLCASSPGTDGYEQYFGPGTRLTVT.

V and J are TRBV11-2 and TRBJ2-2; the match to TRBD2 covers 8 bases. In germline, CDR1 is SGHAT, CDR2 FQNNGV. CDR3 size: 14 residues. V was pared by 6 bases and J by 7 bases, with 7 bases of the junction left unmatched. The CDR3 DNA is TGTGCCAGCAGTTCCAACGGGAGGGTCGGGGAGCTGTTTTTT. Its protein is CASSSNGRVGELFF.

The rearrangement joins TRBV7-3 to TRBJ2-7, with D possibly being TRBD1 (5 bases). The CDR3 loop spans 13 amino acids. Trimming cost V 5 bases and J 7 bases, with 15 bases left between them. Germline lookup yields CDR1 SGHTA and CDR2 FQGTGA. CDR3 sequence: CASSASRKGEQYF. CDR3 sequence (DNA): TGTGCCAGCAGCGCTAGTCGGAAGGGGGAGCAGTACTTC. Filled out from reference TRBV7-3 and TRBJ2-7, the complete variable domain reads GAGVSQTPSNKVTEKGKYVELRCDPISGHTALYWYRQSLGQGPEFLIYFQGTGAADDSGLPNDRFFAVRPEGSVSTLKIQRTERGDSAVYLCASSASRKGEQYFGPGTRLTVT.

The V gene is TRBV11-2, the J gene TRBJ1-1; 7 nucleotides match TRBD1. The CDR3 sequence is 14 residues long. V was clipped by 3 bases and J by 4 bases; unmatched bases: 5. The germline CDR1 and CDR2 sequences are SGHAT and FQNNGV. This CDR3 reads CASSLDRYSTEAFF. The DNA for the CDR3 is TGTGCCAGCAGCTTGGACAGGTATTCCACTGAAGCTTTCTTT.

The chain employs TRBV29-1 and TRBJ2-3; D possibly corresponds to TRBD2 (5 bases). This CDR3 has 12 amino acids. Trimming removed 5 bases from V and 3 bases from J, with 9 bases in between. Germline values: CDR1 SQVTM, CDR2 ANQGSEA. CDR3 in amino acids: CSVMSGTDTQYF. The CDR3 DNA sequence: TGCAGCGTTATGTCGGGGACAGATACGCAGTATTTT.